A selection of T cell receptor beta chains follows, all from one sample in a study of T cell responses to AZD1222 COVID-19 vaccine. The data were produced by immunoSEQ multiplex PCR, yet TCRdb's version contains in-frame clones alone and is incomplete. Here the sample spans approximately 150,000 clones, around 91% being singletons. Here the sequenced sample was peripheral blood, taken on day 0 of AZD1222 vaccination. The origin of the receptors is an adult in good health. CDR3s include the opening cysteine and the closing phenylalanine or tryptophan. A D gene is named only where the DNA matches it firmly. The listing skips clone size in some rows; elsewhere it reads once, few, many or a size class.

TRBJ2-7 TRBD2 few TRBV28 CASTSPGEGTYEQYF TGTGCCAGCACCTCCCCCGGGGAGGGGACCTACGAGCAGTACTTC
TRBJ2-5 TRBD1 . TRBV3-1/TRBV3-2 CASSHPTGVETQYF TGTGCCAGCAGCCACCCGACAGGGGTAGAGACCCAGTACTTC
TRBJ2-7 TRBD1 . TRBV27 CASRPMGQGFYEQYF TGTGCCAGCAGACCAATGGGACAGGGCTTCTACGAGCAGTACTTC
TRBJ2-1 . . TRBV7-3 CASSLQGGNYNEQFF TGTGCCAGCAGCTTACAGGGCGGGAACTACAATGAGCAGTTCTTC
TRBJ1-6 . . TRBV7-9 CASSLVGGNSPLHF TGTGCCAGCAGCTTAGTTGGCGGAAATTCACCCCTCCACTTT
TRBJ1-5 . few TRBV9 CASSHTDGGPQHF TGTGCCAGCAGCCATACCGACGGGGGGCCCCAGCATTTT
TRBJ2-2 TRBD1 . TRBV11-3 CASSLGGTANTGELFF TGTGCCAGCAGCTTAGGAGGGACAGCGAACACCGGGGAGCTGTTTTTT
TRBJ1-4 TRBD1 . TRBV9 CASSVDGTGVEKLFF TGTGCCAGCAGCGTAGATGGGACAGGGGTTGAAAAACTGTTTTTT
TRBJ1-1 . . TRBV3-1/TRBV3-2 CASSQYRAEGTEAFF TGTGCCAGCAGCCAGTACAGGGCTGAGGGGACTGAAGCTTTCTTT
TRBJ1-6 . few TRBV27 CASRSSYNSPLHF TGTGCCAGCAGAAGCTCCTATAATTCACCCCTCCACTTT
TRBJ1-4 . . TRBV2 CASSEGLEGLFF TGTGCCAGCAGTGAGGGCTTGGAGGGTTTGTTTTTT
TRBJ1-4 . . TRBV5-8 CASSHLGGTLTNEKLFF TGTGCCAGCAGCCATTTGGGGGGGACGTTGACTAATGAAAAACTGTTTTTT
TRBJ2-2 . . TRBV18 CASSPLRGPDTGELFF TGTGCCAGCTCACCCCTCCGAGGGCCCGACACCGGGGAGCTGTTTTTT
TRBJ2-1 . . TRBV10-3 CAISESRLNIHNEQFF TGTGCCATCAGTGAGTCGAGACTGAACATCCACAATGAGCAGTTCTTC
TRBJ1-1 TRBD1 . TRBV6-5 CASSSNRDSEAFF TGTGCCAGCAGTTCAAACCGGGACAGTGAAGCTTTCTTT
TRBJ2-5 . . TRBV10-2 CASRGVAGETQYF TGCGCCAGCAGAGGAGTAGCAGGAGAGACCCAGTACTTC
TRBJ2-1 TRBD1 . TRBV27 CASSHGQGANNEQFF TGTGCCAGCAGCCACGGACAGGGGGCGAACAATGAGCAGTTCTTC
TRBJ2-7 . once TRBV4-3 CASSQGTGAVYLYEQYF TGCGCCAGCAGCCAAGGAACAGGAGCGGTCTACCTCTACGAGCAGTACTTC
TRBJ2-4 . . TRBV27 CASRPASEGGNTKNIQYF TGTGCCAGCCGACCGGCCTCCGAAGGGGGAAATACCAAAAACATTCAGTACTTC
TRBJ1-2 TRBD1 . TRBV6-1 CASSEGQGAGGYTF TGTGCCAGCAGTGAAGGGCAGGGGGCCGGTGGCTACACCTTC
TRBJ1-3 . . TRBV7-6 CASSSPGRDLGNTIYF TGTGCCAGCAGCTCCCCTGGTCGGGACTTAGGGAACACCATATATTTT
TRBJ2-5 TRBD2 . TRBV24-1 CATSPASGAQETQYF TGTGCCACCAGTCCAGCTAGCGGAGCTCAAGAGACCCAGTACTTC
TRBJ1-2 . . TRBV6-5 CASMGETNYGYTF TGTGCCAGCATGGGTGAGACTAACTATGGCTACACCTTC
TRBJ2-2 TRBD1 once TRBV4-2 CASSQSPLTQGASTGELFF TGTGCCAGCAGCCAATCTCCCCTAACACAGGGGGCGAGCACCGGGGAGCTGTTTTTT
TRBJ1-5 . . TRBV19 CASSIGGGIQPQHF TGTGCCAGTAGTATTGGGGGCGGGATTCAGCCCCAGCATTTT
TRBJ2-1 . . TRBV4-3 CASSQEVRNEQFF TGCGCCAGCAGCCAAGAAGTCCGTAATGAGCAGTTCTTC
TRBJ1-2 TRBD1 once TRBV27 CASSQYPSRGESGYTF TGTGCCAGCAGTCAATACCCCTCCAGGGGGGAAAGTGGCTACACCTTC
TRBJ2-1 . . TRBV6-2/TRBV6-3 CASSYSHLGGTNNEQFF TGTGCCAGCAGTTACTCTCACCTGGGCGGGACGAATAATGAGCAGTTCTTC
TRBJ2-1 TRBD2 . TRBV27 CASQSSGRAWQFF TGTGCCAGCCAGTCTAGCGGGAGGGCCTGGCAGTTCTTC
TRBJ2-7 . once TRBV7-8 CASSLEPLEYEQYF TGTGCCAGCAGCTTAGAACCCCTTGAGTACGAGCAGTACTTC
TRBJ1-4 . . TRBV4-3 CASSPDGATNEKLFF TGCGCCAGCAGCCCGGACGGGGCAACTAATGAAAAACTGTTTTTT
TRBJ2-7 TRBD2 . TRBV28 CASSAERGSYEQYF TGTGCCAGCAGTGCAGAGCGGGGGAGTTACGAGCAGTACTTC
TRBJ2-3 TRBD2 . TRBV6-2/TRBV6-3 CASSLLAVTDTQYF TGTGCCAGCAGCCTACTAGCGGTCACAGATACGCAGTATTTT
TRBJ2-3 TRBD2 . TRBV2 CASRAKAGVVWDTQYF TGTGCCAGCAGAGCCAAAGCGGGAGTGGTGTGGGATACGCAGTATTTT
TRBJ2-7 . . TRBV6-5 CASTRLNSYEQYF TGTGCCAGCACGAGACTAAATTCCTACGAGCAGTACTTC
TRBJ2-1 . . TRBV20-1 CSASGYNEQFF TGCAGTGCTAGTGGGTACAATGAGCAGTTCTTC